The T cell receptor beta chain described here comes from a study of T cell responses to AZD1222 COVID-19 vaccine. General study points: The peak T cell response came first, and repertoires were sampled only after it.

In germline, CDR1 is SGHAT, CDR2 FQNNGV. This CDR3 has 14 residues. The V end lost 1 base, the J end lost 0 bases, and 6 bases lay between the germline ends. Sequencing was performed with immunoSEQ multiplex PCR; in TCRdb, only in-frame clones are kept and a portion is missing. The sample has 150,000 to 200,000 clones; under 95% are singletons. About this clone: Antigen: not known.

This receptor was taken from an adult in good health. This specimen was peripheral blood, taken on day 0 of AZD1222 vaccination. The chain uses TRBV11-2 and TRBJ1-1; D gene ambiguous. The DNA of the CDR3 is TGTGCCAGCAGCTTAGTCCCAATGAACACTGAAGCTTTCTTT. Its translation: CASSLVPMNTEAFF.